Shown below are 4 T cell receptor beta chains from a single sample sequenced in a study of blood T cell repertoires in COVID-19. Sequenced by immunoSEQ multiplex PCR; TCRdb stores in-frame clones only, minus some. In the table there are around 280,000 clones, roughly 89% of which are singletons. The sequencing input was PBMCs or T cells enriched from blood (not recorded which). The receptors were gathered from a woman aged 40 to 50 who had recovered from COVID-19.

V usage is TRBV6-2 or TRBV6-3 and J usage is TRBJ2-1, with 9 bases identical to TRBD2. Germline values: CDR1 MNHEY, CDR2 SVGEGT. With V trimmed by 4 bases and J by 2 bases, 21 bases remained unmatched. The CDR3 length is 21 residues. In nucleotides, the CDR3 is TGTGCCAGCAGTTTCTCACCGGGAGATAGCGGGAGAGGAACGGCCTACAATGAGCAGTTCTTC. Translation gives CASSFSPGDSGRGTAYNEQFF.

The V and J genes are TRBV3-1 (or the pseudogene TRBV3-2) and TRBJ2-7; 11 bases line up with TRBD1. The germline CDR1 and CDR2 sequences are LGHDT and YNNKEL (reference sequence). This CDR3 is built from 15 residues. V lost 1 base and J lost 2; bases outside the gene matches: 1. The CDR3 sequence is CASSQGTGGTYEQYF. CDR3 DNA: TGTGCCAGCAGCCAAGGGACAGGGGGCACCTACGAGCAGTACTTC.

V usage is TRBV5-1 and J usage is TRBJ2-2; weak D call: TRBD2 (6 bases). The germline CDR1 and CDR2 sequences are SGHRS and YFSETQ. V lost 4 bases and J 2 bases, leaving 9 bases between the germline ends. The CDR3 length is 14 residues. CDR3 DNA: TGCGCCAGCAGCGGGACTTATAACACCGGGGAGCTGTTTTTT. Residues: CASSGTYNTGELFF.

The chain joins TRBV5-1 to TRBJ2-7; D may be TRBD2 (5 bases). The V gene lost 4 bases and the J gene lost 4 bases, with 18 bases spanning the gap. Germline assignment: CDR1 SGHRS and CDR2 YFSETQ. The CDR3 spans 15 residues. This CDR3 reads CASSPAGAAGYEQYF. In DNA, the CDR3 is TGCGCCAGCAGCCCCGCCGGAGCGGCTGGTTACGAGCAGTACTTC.